This TCR beta chain was sequenced for a study of blood T cell repertoires in COVID-19. Study details: PBMCs, B-cell-depleted T cells, or T cells provided the cDNA or gDNA that made up the material.

The table came from immunoSEQ multiplex PCR; TCRdb's copy has only in-frame clones and leaves some out. The repertoire holds about 100,000 clones, with roughly 85% as singletons. This CDR3 spans 15 amino acids. Germline V gene sequence: CDR1 SGHTA, CDR2 FQGNSA. Trimming removed 5 bases from V and 4 bases from J; junction bases left unmatched: 6. Specimen: peripheral blood. This TCR was recovered from a woman in her seventies with acute or convalescent COVID-19. This sequence joins TRBV7-2 and TRBJ1-5; 9 bases agree with TRBD1. CDR3 amino acids: CASSPRTGDNQPQHF. DNA of the CDR3: TGTGCCAGCAGCCCCAGGACAGGGGATAATCAGCCCCAGCATTTT.